Ten or more counts support the clone carrying this T cell receptor beta chain. Its antigen is not known. The sample belongs to a study of human T cells and chemical hapten exposure. As for the study in general: Sensitization used 2% DPC on about 2 cm by about 2 cm upper inner arm skin. Study-wide points: As the donors had alopecia, their immune response may differ from healthy people's. TCRs whose frequency exceeded 1 in 1000 remained the same following DPC sensitization.

Original processing methods: The number of TCRs in each sample had a median of approximately 99,000 and spanned about 20,000 to 690,600. TCRdb reprocessed the RACE reads via MiXCR and lists one record per CDR3 protein. The V and J calls and clone size come from TCRdb's table, not from the authors' own analysis. This repertoire shows about 290,000 distinct CDR3 sequences, almost 8% found once; its top ten account for 1.2%. Time point meaning: pre-sensitization, week 0. This sample's treatment: therapeutic diphenylcyclopropenone sensitization with weekly scalp DPC. Trimming cost V 9 bases and J 1 base, with 15 bases left between them. The CDR3 extends over 14 amino acids. CDR1 is SEHNR and CDR2 is FQNEAQ in the germline V gene (reference sequence).

The J gene is TRBJ1-1, the V gene TRBV7-9; unclear D gene. The material sequenced was whole blood, taken in connection with sensitization to the hapten diphenylcyclopropenone (DPC). The clonotype originates from a man between 18 and 35 years old with alopecia areata. Some clones in this sample may be carry-over from other donors' samples. The CDR3 loop reads CASLAPDQNTEAFF. In nucleotides, the CDR3 is TGTGCCAGTCTTGCACCAGACCAGAACACTGAAGCTTTCTTT.